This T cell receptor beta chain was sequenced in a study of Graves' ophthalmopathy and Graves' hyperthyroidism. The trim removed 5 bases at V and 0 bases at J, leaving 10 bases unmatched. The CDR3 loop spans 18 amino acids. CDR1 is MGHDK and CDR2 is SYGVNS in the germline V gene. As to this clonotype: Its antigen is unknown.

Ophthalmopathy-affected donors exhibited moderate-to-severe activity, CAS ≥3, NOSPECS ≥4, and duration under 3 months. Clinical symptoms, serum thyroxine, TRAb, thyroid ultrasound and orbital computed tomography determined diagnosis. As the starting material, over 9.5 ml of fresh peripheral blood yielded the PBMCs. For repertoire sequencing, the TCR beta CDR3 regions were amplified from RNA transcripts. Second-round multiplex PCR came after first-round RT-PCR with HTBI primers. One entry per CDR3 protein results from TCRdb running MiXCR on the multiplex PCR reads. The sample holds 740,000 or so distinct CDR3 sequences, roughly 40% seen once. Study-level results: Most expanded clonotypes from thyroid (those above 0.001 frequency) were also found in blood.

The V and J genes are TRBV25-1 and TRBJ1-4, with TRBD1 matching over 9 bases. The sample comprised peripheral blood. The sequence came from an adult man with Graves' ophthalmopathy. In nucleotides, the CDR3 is TGTGCCAGCAGTTTATCCACAGGGGGCCTTTCAACTAATGAAAAACTGTTTTTT. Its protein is CASSLSTGGLSTNEKLFF.